The entry below describes one TCR beta chain. Its antigen is undetermined. The data were obtained in a study of T cell repertoires in cytomegalovirus infection. Background on the study: Based on public TCR beta signatures, there were indications of CMV infection and of a matching HLA type. Study outcomes and limitations: Summed frequency of public TCR beta families distinguished CMV carriers with the relevant HLA. Dominating the ex vivo response were HLA-C-restricted CMV-specific TCR beta clonotypes.

Losses at the gene ends were 6 bases for V and 2 bases for J; bases not matched to a gene: 7. The CDR3 sequence is 15 residues long. TCRdb reprocessed the reads via MiXCR and lists one record per CDR3 protein. The sample has approximately 750,000 distinct CDR3 sequences; 35% to 45% are singletons. Sequencing used PBMCs. The sequence was obtained from a human donor in good health (CMV status not recorded). Some clones in this sample may be carry-over from other donors' samples. The chain uses TRBV12-3 or TRBV12-4 and TRBJ1-5; TRBD1 matches at 7 bases. CDR3 DNA sequence: TGTGCCAGCAGACCTAGGGGGCTAGGCAATCAGCCCCAGCATTTT. Encoded protein: CASRPRGLGNQPQHF.